This T cell receptor (beta chain) emerged from a study of blood T cell repertoires in COVID-19. Study context: From the United States, Italy and Spain came samples of acute and convalescent COVID-19. PBMCs, B-cell-depleted T cells, or T cells were the source of the cDNA or gDNA that made up the material.

Per the authors' pipeline: Cell counts per sample came from amplifying reference gene primers. The assay was immunoSEQ multiplex PCR, and TCRdb's table has in-frame clones only and misses some. V and J calls and clone size are copied from that table; D and trimming were computed from the DNA. The table has around 130,000 clones, over 75% seen once; the top ten hold less than 4.5%. The germline V gene has CDR1 SEHNR and CDR2 FQNEAQ (reference sequence). The CDR3 loop spans 11 amino acids. Trimming cost V 5 bases and J 6 bases, with 7 bases left between them. This TCR was sampled from a woman aged 55-69 years with acute or convalescent COVID-19. The chain joins TRBV7-9 to TRBJ1-1; the D gene is possibly TRBD1 (5 bases). Sequenced sample: peripheral blood. The CDR3 DNA is TGTGCCAGCAGCCAGGGTGCTGAAGCTTTCTTT. Translating gives CASSQGAEAFF.